This T cell receptor beta chain was documented in a study of regulatory T cells in long-lasting Graves disease. General study findings and limits: Fewer public clonotypes were shared by new patients (over 950) than by persistent patients (about 3,000).

Time point: newly diagnosed GD, antithyroid drugs for less than 3 months. PBMCs were the source of the RNA used for TCR sequencing. This clonotype has ten or more counts. The antigen is not known. Losses at the gene ends were 2 bases for V and 0 bases for J; bases not matched to a gene: 6. CDR1 is SEHNR and CDR2 is FQNEAQ in the germline V gene (reference sequence). The CDR3 length is 18 residues. The TCR beta library used iRepertoire HTBI primers with Arm-PCR amplification of CDR3. One entry per CDR3 protein, called by TCRdb with MiXCR from the multiplex PCR reads. Among about 220,000 distinct CDR3 sequences listed, about 19% were seen once. These data were likewise used in another study, on T cells in Graves' hyperthyroidism and ophthalmopathy.

The TCR originated in a woman in her thirties with Graves disease. The gene calls are TRBV7-9 and TRBJ2-3, with 12 bases fitting TRBD2. Here the sequenced sample was peripheral blood mononuclear cells (PBMCs), taken at new diagnosis, from a patient treated with antithyroid drugs. The CDR3 DNA reads TGTGCCAGCAGCTTACCCAAACTAGCGGGGGGAAGCACAGATACGCAGTATTTT. Translating it yields CASSLPKLAGGSTDTQYF. Complete variable domain (other parts from reference TRBV7-9 and TRBJ2-3): DTGVSQNPRHKITKRGQNVTFRCDPISEHNRLYWYRQTLGQGPEFLTYFQNEAQLEKSRLLSDRFSAERPKGSFSTLEIQRTEQGDSAMYLCASSLPKLAGGSTDTQYFGPGTRLTVL.